This T cell receptor beta chain derives from a study of blood T cell repertoires in COVID-19 (dated by TCRdb to about 2020). About the study as a whole: Samples from collaborators originated in the United States, Italy and Spain and spanned both the acute and convalescent phases of COVID-19. The samples were drawn from two sources: the first 160 participants of the ongoing ImmuneRACE study, and 950 to 1,500 subjects contributed by 6 global collaborators. Where available, HLA class I and class II types were obtained from metadata supplied by the sample provider rather than from assay-based typing. Subjects who had been exposed to COVID-19, were actively infected with it, or had recovered from it provided the deeply sampled blood TCRbeta repertoires that made up the dataset. The prospective study material was composed of cDNA or gDNA derived from T cells, B-cell-depleted T cells, or PBMCs. A de-identified subject ID, COVID-19 status, age in years and sex were almost always included in the sample metadata. The repertoires were made available in a free public database intended to serve as a resource for research on the immune response to SARS-CoV-2. What the work shows at the level of the full study, not this receptor alone: How much clinical and demographic metadata was included differed by source and by participant, and the metadata was provided uncurated.

The immunoSEQ Assay, a bias-controlled multiplex PCR, was used to amplify TCRbeta CDR3 regions from genomic DNA. The authors' analysis ran thus. The number of nucleated cells in each sample was estimated by amplification of reference gene primers within the assay. Sequence reads were collapsed and filtered to measure the absolute abundance of every unique TCRbeta CDR3 rearrangement. For each sample, productive Simpson clonality was calculated by taking the square root of Simpson's diversity index across productive rearrangements. The immuneACCESS repertoire file appears here via TCRdb, limited to in-frame rearrangements. These files lack a portion of the clones; in checked studies, under half of the deficit traces to unresolved V genes, and the cause of the others is not known. V, J and clone size are those of that table, while D and trimming were read from the DNA. Within this sample are 310,000 or so clones, with roughly 82% of them counted one time only. Clones ranked in the top ten supply around 1.5% of the sample.

According to the germline V gene (reference sequence), CDR1 reads LNHDA and CDR2 reads SQIVND. From cysteine to phenylalanine, the CDR3 is 14 amino acids long. Here the CDR3 DNA is all that survives: 42 bases in frame from base 1. V has 4 bases trimmed and J has 2 bases trimmed; junction bases matching no gene number 2. With regard to this clone: Its antigen is unknown. No base quality information exists; no much larger clone differs at one position. Other DNA sequences of this sample code for an identical CDR3.

Each collaborating institution followed its own protocols to collect whole blood in K2EDTA tubes. Collaborator samples were shipped for TCRbeta analysis as frozen whole blood, isolated PBMCs, or DNA extracted from either sample type. Sequenced sample: peripheral blood. The sequence came from a woman between 50 and 59 years old with acute or convalescent COVID-19. The rearranged segments are TRBV19 and TRBJ2-5; TRBD1 fits 9 bases in the junction. The CDR3: CASSKDRGQETQYF. The nucleotides read TGTGCCAGTAGTAAGGACAGGGGACAAGAGACCCAGTACTTC.